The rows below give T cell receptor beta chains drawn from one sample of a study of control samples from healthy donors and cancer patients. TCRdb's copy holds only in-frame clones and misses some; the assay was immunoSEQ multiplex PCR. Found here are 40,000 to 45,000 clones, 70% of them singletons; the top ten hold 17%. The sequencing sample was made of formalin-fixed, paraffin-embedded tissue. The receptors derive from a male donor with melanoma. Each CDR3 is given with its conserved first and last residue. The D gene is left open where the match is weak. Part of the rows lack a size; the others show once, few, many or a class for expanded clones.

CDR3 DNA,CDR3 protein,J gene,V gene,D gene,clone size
TGCAGCGTTGAAGATACTAGCGGGAGTTCTGGGACCCAGTACTTC,CSVEDTSGSSGTQYF,TRBJ2-5,TRBV29-1,TRBD2,-
TGTGCCAGCTCACCAACGACTGACTACGAGCAGTACTTC,CASSPTTDYEQYF,TRBJ2-7,TRBV18,-,-
TGTGCCAGCAGTGAAGGGGCGGCCCCGGAGACCCAGTACTTC,CASSEGAAPETQYF,TRBJ2-5,TRBV2,-,-
TGTGCCAGCAGCCTCCGGACTAGCGGAATCCAAGAGACCCAGTACTTC,CASSLRTSGIQETQYF,TRBJ2-5,TRBV7-2,TRBD2,few
TGTGCCAGCAGCGTAGGAGTGGGACGGGGCACTGAAGCTTTCTTT,CASSVGVGRGTEAFF,TRBJ1-1,TRBV9,-,-
TGCGCCAGCAGCCAACAGCGTCAAACCTACGAGCAGTACTTC,CASSQQRQTYEQYF,TRBJ2-7,TRBV4-1,-,-
TGTGCCAGCAGCTTAGAATACCGGTCGGGAGGGCAGTTCTTC,CASSLEYRSGGQFF,TRBJ2-1,TRBV11-2,TRBD2,-
TGTGCCAGTAGTGGCTATCCCAATCAGCCCCAGCATTTT,CASSGYPNQPQHF,TRBJ1-5,TRBV19,-,once
TGTGCCAGCAGCCCGGGGAGCAATAGCAATCAGCCCCAGCATTTT,CASSPGSNSNQPQHF,TRBJ1-5,TRBV28,-,-
TGTGCCAGCAGCTTAGACCAGGACAGGGGGCTTAACTATGGCTACACCTTC,CASSLDQDRGLNYGYTF,TRBJ1-2,TRBV7-8,TRBD1,-
TGTGCCAGCGTCGGCAGCTATTATTCTGGGGCCAACGTCCTGACTTTC,CASVGSYYSGANVLTF,TRBJ2-6,TRBV28,-,few
TGTGCCAGCAGCCTAAACCCGGGGGCGAACTACGAGCAGTACTTC,CASSLNPGANYEQYF,TRBJ2-7,TRBV14,-,-
TGTGCCAGCAGAACGATTGGCCGCAATCAGCCCCAGCATTTT,CASRTIGRNQPQHF,TRBJ1-5,TRBV6-5,-,-
TGCAGTGCTAGTCGACCGGGCTATGGCTACACCTTC,CSASRPGYGYTF,TRBJ1-2,TRBV20-1,-,-
TGCAGCGTTAGCCCCGGGACAGGTGGGGAGACCCAGTACTTC,CSVSPGTGGETQYF,TRBJ2-5,TRBV29-1,TRBD1,few
TGTGCCAGCAGCTTAATCCCCGACAGGGGATTGAACACCGGGGAGCTGTTTTTT,CASSLIPDRGLNTGELFF,TRBJ2-2,TRBV7-9,TRBD1,-
TGTGCCAGCTCGCTACCAGGGGGCACCGGGGAGCTGTTTTTT,CASSLPGGTGELFF,TRBJ2-2,TRBV18,TRBD1,-
TGTGCCAGCAGCACACAGGGAGTCGGAAACACCATATATTTT,CASSTQGVGNTIYF,TRBJ1-3,TRBV11-2,-,-
TGTGCCAGCAGTTATACAGGAGCCCACACCGGGGAGCTGTTTTTT,CASSYTGAHTGELFF,TRBJ2-2,TRBV6-2/TRBV6-3,-,-
TGTGCCAGCACTAGCGGGACTTACAATGAGCAGTTCTTC,CASTSGTYNEQFF,TRBJ2-1,TRBV6-6,TRBD2,-
TGTGCCAGCAGCTCCTTCCCAACCAGCTCCTACAATGAGCAGTTCTTC,CASSSFPTSSYNEQFF,TRBJ2-1,TRBV7-3,-,-
TGCGCCAGCAACCCCGGCAACCAAGAGACCCAGTACTTC,CASNPGNQETQYF,TRBJ2-5,TRBV5-1,-,-
TGTGCCAGCAGCGAACAGGGCCCCTACGAGCAGTACTTC,CASSEQGPYEQYF,TRBJ2-7,TRBV9,-,-
TGTGCCAGCAGCGAGGGCGGGGTGAGCGGGTGGACAGATACGCAGTATTTT,CASSEGGVSGWTDTQYF,TRBJ2-3,TRBV9,-,few
TGTGCCAGCAGTTTATTGGGGGCTAGCGGGAGGTCCTACGAGCAGTACTTC,CASSLLGASGRSYEQYF,TRBJ2-7,TRBV27,TRBD2,-
TGTGCCAGCAGCTTACACGGGGATGATAGCCCCCGAGGAGAAGAGACCCAGTACTTC,CASSLHGDDSPRGEETQYF,TRBJ2-5,TRBV7-7,-,-
TGTGCCAGCAGCCGGAACTACGAGCAATACTTC,CASSRNYEQYF,TRBJ2-7,TRBV28,-,once
TGTGCCAGCAGCTTAGATTGGGCAGTCTACAATGAGCAGTTCTTC,CASSLDWAVYNEQFF,TRBJ2-1,TRBV11-2,-,few
TGTGCCAGCAGCCCGGGTCTTAGCTCCTACAATGAGCAGTTCTTC,CASSPGLSSYNEQFF,TRBJ2-1,TRBV6-6,-,-
TGTGCCAGCAGTTACCGAGGCAGCTCTGGAAACACCATATATTTT,CASSYRGSSGNTIYF,TRBJ1-3,TRBV6-2/TRBV6-3,-,-
TGTGCCACCAGCAGCGGGGCAACTAATGAAAAACTGTTTTTT,CATSSGATNEKLFF,TRBJ1-4,TRBV15,-,-
TGTGCCAGCAGCTCAGGACAGGGGGCAGATACGCAGTATTTT,CASSSGQGADTQYF,TRBJ2-3,TRBV5-6,TRBD1,once
TGTGCCAGCTCACCACGGGGGACAGATACGCAGTATTTT,CASSPRGTDTQYF,TRBJ2-3,TRBV18,-,once
TGTGCCAGCAGCCGACGAACCGGGACTAGCGGGAGGTACAAGGGTGGCGAGCAGTACTTC,CASSRRTGTSGRYKGGEQYF,TRBJ2-7,TRBV3-1/TRBV3-2,TRBD2,-
TGTGCCAGTAGTATAGATGGCAGGGGCAATCAGCCCCAGCATTTT,CASSIDGRGNQPQHF,TRBJ1-5,TRBV19,-,-
TGTGCCAGCAGTGAAGCTTGGGCTAGCGGGAAGATCCGCTACGAGCAGTACTTC,CASSEAWASGKIRYEQYF,TRBJ2-7,TRBV2,TRBD2,-
TGTGCCAGCAGCCCAGGGGTAGCGGGGATAAACACCGGGGAGCTGTTTTTT,CASSPGVAGINTGELFF,TRBJ2-2,TRBV25-1,TRBD2,-
TGTGCCAGCAGCTTAGGGGGTTCACCCCTCCACTTT,CASSLGGSPLHF,TRBJ1-6,TRBV7-6,-,-
TGTGCCAGCAGCCACGGGACTAGCTCGTTTAGGGTTGATGAGCAGTTCTTC,CASSHGTSSFRVDEQFF,TRBJ2-1,TRBV3-1/TRBV3-2,TRBD2,-
TGTGCCAGTAGTTTTGGGACAGCGAACGTCCTGACTTTC,CASSFGTANVLTF,TRBJ2-6,TRBV19,TRBD1,-
TGTGCCAGCAGCCCCGGACCTCAAAGGGAGCAGTACTTC,CASSPGPQREQYF,TRBJ2-7,TRBV11-3,-,-
TGTGCCAGCAGTCCGACCAGATACCGCGAGCAGTACTTC,CASSPTRYREQYF,TRBJ2-7,TRBV27,-,-
TGTGCCAGCAGCCTATACACAGGGAGGCTACCTGAGACCCAGTACTTC,CASSLYTGRLPETQYF,TRBJ2-5,TRBV7-2,-,-
TGTGCCAGCAGCAAACAGGGAGGAGGCAATCAGCCCCAGCATTTT,CASSKQGGGNQPQHF,TRBJ1-5,TRBV6-4,-,medium-sized
TGTGCCAGTAGTCCCTCTGGGGCCAACGTCCTGACTTTC,CASSPSGANVLTF,TRBJ2-6,TRBV19,-,-
TGTGCCAGCAGCTTGGAGGGGGGGGCCTACGAGCAGTACTTC,CASSLEGGAYEQYF,TRBJ2-7,TRBV5-4,-,few
TGTGCCAGCGTAACCGCCATAGCGGGAGGAGGATACGAGCAGTACTTC,CASVTAIAGGGYEQYF,TRBJ2-7,TRBV28,TRBD2,once
TGTGCTAGTGGTTGGGGGAGGTCTGAGCAGTTCTTC,CASGWGRSEQFF,TRBJ2-1,TRBV12-5,-,-
TGTGCCAGCAGACTAGCGGGACAAGAGACCCAGTACTTC,CASRLAGQETQYF,TRBJ2-5,TRBV2,TRBD2,-
TGTGCCTGGAATATTCGGGGTCAGCCCCAGCATTTT,CAWNIRGQPQHF,TRBJ1-5,TRBV30,-,-
TGTGCCAGCAGTTTACTTACTAGCGGGAGTATCTACGAGCAGTACTTC,CASSLLTSGSIYEQYF,TRBJ2-7,TRBV28,TRBD2,medium-sized
TGTGCCAGCAGGCAGGGGAGCAATCAGCCCCAGCATTTT,CASRQGSNQPQHF,TRBJ1-5,TRBV28,-,-
TGTGCCAGCAACTCCGGGATGGGAGAGACCCAGTACTTC,CASNSGMGETQYF,TRBJ2-5,TRBV2,-,few